These 17 T cell receptor beta chains were sequenced from one sample in a study of response to subunit inactivated influenza vaccine. One entry per CDR3 protein results from TCRdb running MiXCR on the RT-PCR reads. The sample records around 570,000 distinct CDR3 sequences, roughly 8.2% being singletons. Sample: PBMCs from blood, taken around 25 months after vaccination. All receptors derive from a man aged 50-75 years who received an inactivated influenza vaccine.

The rearrangement joins TRBV6-1 to TRBJ2-1; 7 bases map to TRBD2. With 7 bases clipped from V and 0 bases from J, the junction kept 9 bases outside the gene matches. The CDR3 is 16 residues long. Germline V gene lookup returns CDR1 MNHNS and CDR2 SASEGT. CDR3 loop: CASNPSSGLSYNEQFF. CDR3 in DNA: TGTGCCAGCAACCCATCTAGCGGCCTCTCCTACAATGAGCAGTTCTTC.

A few counts support this clonotype. This chain joins TRBV6-2 or TRBV6-3 and TRBJ1-2; tentatively, D is TRBD1 (6 bases). Germline assignment: CDR1 MNHEY and CDR2 SVGEGT. The CDR3 contains 19 residues. Deletions cut 0 bases from V and 4 bases from J, with 24 bases between. CDR3 sequence reads: CASSYSAGVGLRSFYGYTF. CDR3 bases: TGTGCCAGCAGTTACTCGGCAGGGGTTGGTCTCCGGTCGTTCTATGGCTACACCTTC.

The chain joins TRBV7-4 to TRBJ1-1; the match to TRBD1 covers 10 bases. The V and J ends lost 5 bases and 6 bases, in that order; junction bases with no gene match: 12. The CDR3 totals 16 residues. The germline CDR1 and CDR2 sequences are SGHVT and SQSDAQ. The CDR3 spells CASSRSTGGIGSEAFF. The CDR3, as DNA: TGTGCCAGCAGCCGTTCGACAGGGGGCATTGGGTCTGAAGCTTTCTTT.

V is TRBV6-5 and J is TRBJ1-1; D remains ambiguous. The germline V gene has CDR1 MNHEY and CDR2 SVGAGI. Trimming pared 0 bases from V and 1 base from J, leaving 9 bases between. This CDR3 comprises 15 residues. In nucleotides, the CDR3 is TGTGCCAGCAGTTACTCGAGGCAGAAGAACACTGAAGCTTTCTTT. It is translated as CASSYSRQKNTEAFF.

This rearrangement joins TRBV16 to TRBJ2-1, with a possible D match to TRBD2 (7 bases). Germline V CDR1 and CDR2: KGHSY, FQNENV. V was clipped by 7 bases and J by 6 bases, with 19 bases between them. The CDR3 sequence is 15 residues long. The CDR3 spells CASTPGHGRSNEQFF. CDR3 in DNA: TGTGCCAGCACCCCGGGACACGGGAGGTCCAATGAGCAGTTCTTC.

There are a few counts of this clonotype. The rearrangement joins TRBV11-2 to TRBJ2-7; 7 bases are shared with TRBD1. Trimming cost V 5 bases and J 2 bases; bases outside gene matches: 9. Germline values: CDR1 SGHAT, CDR2 FQNNGV. The CDR3 has 15 residues. In DNA form, the CDR3 reads TGTGCCAGCAGCAAACGGGACAGCACGACCTACGAGCAGTACTTC. Amino acid sequence: CASSKRDSTTYEQYF. The variable domain in full, with the rest retrieved from reference TRBV11-2 and TRBJ2-7, is EAGVAQSPRYKIIEKRQSVAFWCNPISGHATLYWYQQILGQGPKLLIQFQNNGVVDDSQLPKDRFSAERLKGVDSTLKIQPAKLEDSAVYLCASSKRDSTTYEQYFGPGTRLTVT.

This clonotype was seen repeatedly, ten times or more. The chain employs TRBV20-1 and TRBJ2-3; no reliable D call. The V end lost 5 bases, the J end lost 6 bases, and 18 bases lay between the germline ends. CDR1 DFQATT and CDR2 SNEGSKA come from the germline V gene (reference sequence). This CDR3 is 14 amino acids long. The CDR3 is CSAGKTNRMDTQYF. The CDR3 DNA reads as TGCAGTGCTGGAAAGACAAACCGGATGGATACGCAGTATTTT.

This rearrangement joins TRBV25-1 to TRBJ2-7; 7 bases agree with TRBD2. CDR3 size: 14 residues. Trimming at V came to 5 bases and at J to 9 bases, leaving 13 bases not matched to a gene. The germline gives CDR1 MGHDK, CDR2 SYGVNS. The CDR3 spells CASSRSSGPSGQYF. The DNA of the CDR3 is TGTGCCAGCAGTAGGTCTAGCGGACCTAGTGGGCAGTACTTC.

This clonotype was found a few times. V gene TRBV20-1 combines with J gene TRBJ2-3; D uncertain. The CDR3 runs 12 residues. The V gene lost 2 bases and the J gene lost 2 bases, with 5 bases spanning the gap. Germline V CDR1 and CDR2: DFQATT, SNEGSKA (reference sequence). The CDR3 DNA is TGCAGTGCTAGATTCCACACAGATACGCAGTATTTT. It is translated as CSARFHTDTQYF.

This clonotype was seen only a few times. The rearrangement joins TRBV15 to TRBJ2-2, with 10 bases aligning to TRBD1. The CDR3 length is 15 residues. The germline gives CDR1 LNHNV, CDR2 YYDKDF (reference sequence). J lost 4 bases, V lost 5 bases, and 4 bases had no gene match. The CDR3 reads CATSRDRGPTGELFF. The CDR3 region has the DNA TGTGCCACCAGCCGCGACAGGGGGCCCACCGGGGAGCTGTTTTTT. The entire variable domain, with the rest obtained from reference TRBV15 and TRBJ2-2, is as follows: DAMVIQNPRYQVTQFGKPVTLSCSQTLNHNVMYWYQQKSSQAPKLLFHYYDKDFNNEADTPDNFQSRRPNTSFCFLDIRSPGLGDTAMYLCATSRDRGPTGELFFGEGSRLTVL.

The CDR3 is CASSLFQAETQYF. CDR3 nucleotide sequence: TGTGCCAGCAGCTTGTTTCAAGCAGAGACCCAGTACTTC. The chain has TRBV5-6 and TRBJ2-5, with D uncertain. The ends were cut back, 1 base at V and 4 bases at J, with 8 bases in the middle. Germline V gene data show CDR1 as SGHDT and CDR2 as YYEEEE. The CDR3 is made up of 13 amino acids.

This clonotype was counted ten times or more. The chain carries TRBV5-5 and TRBJ2-7, with D hard to call. The ends were cut back, 2 bases at V and 7 bases at J, with 7 bases in the middle. This CDR3 region has 11 residues. From germline, CDR1 is SGHKS and CDR2 YYEKEE (reference sequence). Here the CDR3 reads CASSLGPEQYF. In DNA, the CDR3 is TGTGCCAGCAGCTTAGGCCCGGAGCAGTACTTC.

Many counts were recorded for this clonotype. V and J are TRBV4-3 and TRBJ1-6; the D gene is possibly TRBD1 (6 bases). The CDR3 contains 14 residues. Germline CDR1 LGHNA, CDR2 YSLEER. Trimming removed 4 bases from V and 10 bases from J, with 14 bases in between. Written as DNA, the CDR3 is TGCGCCAGCAGCCTATCAACAACAGGGTCACCCCTCCACTTT. Residues: CASSLSTTGSPLHF.

The sample holds many counts of this clonotype. CDR3 sequence reads: CSVPSGRADEQFF. CDR3 nucleotide sequence: TGCAGCGTACCTAGCGGGAGGGCCGATGAGCAGTTCTTC. The chain uses TRBV29-1 and TRBJ2-1, with 12 positions matching TRBD2. The germline V gene has CDR1 SQVTM and CDR2 ANQGSEA. The CDR3 runs 13 residues. V trimming: 6 bases; J trimming: 8 bases; junction bases outside the gene matches: 5.

In its sample, this clonotype was seen many times. Germline is not matched at one junction end, which may reflect a read error. This chain uses TRBV5-1 with TRBJ2-1, with TRBD2 matching 10 bases. There are 15 residues in the CDR3. CDR1 and CDR2 from the germline V gene are SGHRS and YFSETQ. In DNA, the CDR3 is TGTGCCAGCAGTCTAAGCGGGAGGGGCTACAATGAGCAGTTCTTC. Amino acids: CASSLSGRGYNEQFF.

In its sample, this clonotype was seen a few times. The chain carries TRBV20-1 and TRBJ1-1; 7 positions match TRBD1. The CDR3 is made up of 17 amino acids. From germline, CDR1 is DFQATT and CDR2 SNEGSKA (reference sequence). Trimming cost V 3 bases and J 1 base; bases outside gene matches: 14. This chain's CDR3 is CSARGDRISIKNTEAFF. CDR3 bases: TGCAGTGCTAGGGGGGACAGAATCAGTATAAAGAACACTGAAGCTTTCTTT.

There are many counts of this clonotype. The chain uses TRBV5-1 and TRBJ2-7; the D is unclear. The CDR3 covers 13 residues. The V end was cut by 1 base, the J end by 0 bases, with 5 bases between. CDR1 and CDR2 (germline): SGHRS, YFSETQ. The CDR3 nucleotides read TGCGCCAGCAGCTTGTACAGCTCCTACGAGCAGTACTTC. The encoded protein is CASSLYSSYEQYF.